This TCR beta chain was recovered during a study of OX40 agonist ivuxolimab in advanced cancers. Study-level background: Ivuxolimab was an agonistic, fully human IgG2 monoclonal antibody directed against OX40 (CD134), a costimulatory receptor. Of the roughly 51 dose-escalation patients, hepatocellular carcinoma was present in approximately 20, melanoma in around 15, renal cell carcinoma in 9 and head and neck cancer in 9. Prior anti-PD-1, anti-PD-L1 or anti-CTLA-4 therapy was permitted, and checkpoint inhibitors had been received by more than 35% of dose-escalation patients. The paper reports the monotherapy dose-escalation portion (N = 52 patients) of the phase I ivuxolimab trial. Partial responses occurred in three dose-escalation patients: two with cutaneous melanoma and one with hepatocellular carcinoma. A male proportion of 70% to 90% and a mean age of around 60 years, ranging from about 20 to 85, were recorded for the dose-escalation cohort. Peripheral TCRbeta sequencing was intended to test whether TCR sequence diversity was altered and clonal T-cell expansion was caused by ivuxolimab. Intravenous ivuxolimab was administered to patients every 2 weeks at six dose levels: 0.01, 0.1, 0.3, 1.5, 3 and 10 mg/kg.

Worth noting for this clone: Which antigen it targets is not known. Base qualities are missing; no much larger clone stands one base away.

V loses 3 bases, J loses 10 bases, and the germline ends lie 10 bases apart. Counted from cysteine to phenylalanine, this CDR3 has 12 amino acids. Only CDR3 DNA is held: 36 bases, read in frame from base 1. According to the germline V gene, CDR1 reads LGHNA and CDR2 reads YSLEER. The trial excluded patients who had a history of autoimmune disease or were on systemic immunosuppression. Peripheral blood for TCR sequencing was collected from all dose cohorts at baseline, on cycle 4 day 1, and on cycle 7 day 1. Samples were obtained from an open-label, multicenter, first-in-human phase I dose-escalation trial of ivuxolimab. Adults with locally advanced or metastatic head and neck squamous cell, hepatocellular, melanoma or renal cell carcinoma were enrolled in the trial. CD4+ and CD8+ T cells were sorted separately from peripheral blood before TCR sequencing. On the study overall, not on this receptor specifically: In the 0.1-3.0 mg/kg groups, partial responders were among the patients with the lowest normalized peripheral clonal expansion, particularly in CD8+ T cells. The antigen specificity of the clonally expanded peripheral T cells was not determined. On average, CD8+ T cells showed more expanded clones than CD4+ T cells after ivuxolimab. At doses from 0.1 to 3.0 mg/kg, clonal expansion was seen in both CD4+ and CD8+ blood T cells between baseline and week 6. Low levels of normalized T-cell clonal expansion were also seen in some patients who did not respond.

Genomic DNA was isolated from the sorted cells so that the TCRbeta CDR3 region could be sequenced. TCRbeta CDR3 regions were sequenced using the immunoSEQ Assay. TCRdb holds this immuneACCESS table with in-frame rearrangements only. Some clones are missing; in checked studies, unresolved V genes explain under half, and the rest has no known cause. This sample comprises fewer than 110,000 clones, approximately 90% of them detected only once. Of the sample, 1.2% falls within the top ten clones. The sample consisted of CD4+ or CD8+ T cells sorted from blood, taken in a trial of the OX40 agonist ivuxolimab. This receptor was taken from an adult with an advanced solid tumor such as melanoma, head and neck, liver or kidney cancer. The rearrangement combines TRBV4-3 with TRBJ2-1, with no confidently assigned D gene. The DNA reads TGCGCCAGCAGCCAGACCCGCGGAGAGCAGTTCTTC. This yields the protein CASSQTRGEQFF.